These T cell receptor beta chains were read from a single sample in a study of molecular identifiers for immune sequencing clone quantification. TCRdb recomputed calls from the PCR reads with MiXCR, one row per CDR3 protein. The sample contains tens of thousands of distinct CDR3 sequences, about a fifth of which appear only once. The specimen was naive CD8+ T cells from blood, with Jurkat cell RNA spiked in. The receptor set was obtained from a human donor in good health. Some libraries in this study had Jurkat cell RNA spiked in. Both conserved end residues are part of each CDR3. D genes are given only for firm matches. The size field is filled for only some rows; it gives once, few, many or a size class.

clone_size j_call v_call d_call cdr3_nt cdr3_aa
many TRBJ2-6 TRBV7-6 - TGTGCCAGCAGAGGGACGCATGACAACTCTGGGGCCAACGTCCTGACTTTC CASRGTHDNSGANVLTF
medium-sized TRBJ2-7 TRBV29-1 TRBD2 TGCAGCGTGGCTAGCGGGGTATACGAGCAGTACTTC CSVASGVYEQYF
many TRBJ1-1 TRBV28 - TGTGCCAGCAGTTGGCGAGGGAGGAACTCTGAAGCTTTCTTT CASSWRGRNSEAFF
few TRBJ2-4 TRBV19 TRBD1 TGTGCCAGTAGTATAGGGGACAGGGGGCAGAACATTCAGTACTTC CASSIGDRGQNIQYF
many TRBJ2-1 TRBV23-1 - TGCGCCAGCAGTCAATCGAAATCAGTGAATGAGCAGTTCTTC CASSQSKSVNEQFF
many TRBJ2-3 TRBV19 - TGTGCCAGTAGTATAGAGGAGAGGGGGGTCTACCTCGGCACAGATACGCAGTATTTT CASSIEERGVYLGTDTQYF
- TRBJ2-5 TRBV12-3/TRBV12-4 TRBD2 TGTGCCAGCAGTGGGACTAGCCAAGAGACCCAGTACTTC CASSGTSQETQYF
- TRBJ2-3 TRBV6-6 TRBD1 TGTGCCAGCAGTTACTCTGTTCGGGACAGGCGATCTAGCACAGATGCGCAGTATTTT CASSYSVRDRRSSTDAQYF
few TRBJ1-4 TRBV28 TRBD1 TGTGCCAGTGAGGACAGGGAGACAACTAATGAAAAACTGTTTTTT CASEDRETTNEKLFF
many TRBJ2-2 TRBV27 - TGTGCCAGCAGTATCTCCCGCACCGGGGAGCTGTTTTTT CASSISRTGELFF
many TRBJ1-1 TRBV6-1 - TGTGCCAGCAAAACAGGGATGAACACTGAAGCTTTCTTT CASKTGMNTEAFF
few TRBJ2-5 TRBV12-3/TRBV12-4 TRBD1 TGTGCCAGCAGTTTTTGGGGACAGGGTAAAGAGACCCAGTACTTC CASSFWGQGKETQYF
few TRBJ2-7 TRBV15 TRBD1 TGTGCCACCAGCCCGTGGAGACAGGGGGCCCACGAGCAGTACTTC CATSPWRQGAHEQYF
- TRBJ2-2 TRBV30 - TGTGCCTGCTTCTTCACCGGGGAGCTGTTTTTT CACFFTGELFF
few TRBJ2-7 TRBV5-6 - TGTGCCAGCAGCTTGGTAGGACATGGGGCCTACGAGCAGTACTTC CASSLVGHGAYEQYF
once TRBJ2-5 TRBV10-1 TRBD1 TGCGCCAGCAGTGAATTTGTACGACAGGGGCGAGAGACCCAGTACTTC CASSEFVRQGRETQYF
few TRBJ1-1 TRBV7-9 TRBD1 TGTGCCAGCAGCTGGACAGGGGGAACGACTGAAGCTTTCTTT CASSWTGGTTEAFF
- TRBJ2-7 TRBV28 TRBD1 TGTGCCAGCAGTTACAGGGGCCCCTACGAGCAGTACTTC CASSYRGPYEQYF
few TRBJ2-1 TRBV4-3 TRBD2 TGCGCCAGCAGCCAAGATAGGACTAGCGGGGGGGCGGCGTACAATGAGCAGTTCTTC CASSQDRTSGGAAYNEQFF
- TRBJ2-1 TRBV7-9 - TGTGCCAGCAGCCGACGGGGGAGCTCCTACAATGAGCAGTTCTTC CASSRRGSSYNEQFF
many TRBJ2-1 TRBV9 - TGTGCCAGCAGCGCCCATTCTGGCGAGCAGTTCTTC CASSAHSGEQFF
many TRBJ1-5 TRBV20-1 TRBD1 TGCAGTGCTAGCGGTCAGGGGGCAGTTCAGCCCCAGCATTTT CSASGQGAVQPQHF